These T cell receptor beta chains were read from a single sample in a study of shared clonotypes between healthy human individuals. TCRdb's table, derived via immunoSEQ multiplex PCR, lists solely in-frame clones and lacks some. The sample lists hundreds of thousands of clones, around 80% occurring once. Sequencing was carried out using PBMCs. The receptors originated from a woman in her 40s in good health. Some clones in this sample may be carry-over from other donors' samples. The CDR3 runs from the conserved cysteine through the conserved F or W. Each record gives: V gene, clone size, D gene, J gene, CDR3 protein, CDR3 DNA. A D gene is named only where the DNA matches it firmly. Clone size is not always given. Where it is, it says once, few, many or a class for expanded clones.

TRBV18	-	TRBD1	TRBJ1-4	CASSPRQGTQTNEKLFF	TGTGCCAGCTCACCACGACAGGGCACACAAACTAATGAAAAACTGTTTTTT
TRBV7-7	-	-	TRBJ1-1	CASSLGKNTEAFF	TGTGCTAGCAGCTTAGGGAAAAACACTGAAGCTTTCTTT
TRBV28	-	-	TRBJ2-7	CASSLLGAAYEQYF	TGTGCCAGCAGTTTACTGGGCGCCGCCTACGAGCAGTACTTC
TRBV4-3	-	TRBD2	TRBJ2-3	CASSFRTRAGDTQYF	TGCGCCAGCAGCTTTCGGACTAGAGCGGGAGATACGCAGTATTTT
TRBV5-1	few	-	TRBJ2-2	CASSLDTGELFF	TGCGCCAGCAGCTTGGACACCGGGGAGCTGTTTTTT
TRBV28	many	-	TRBJ1-5	CASSRGQIVGLDNQPQHF	TGTGCCAGCAGTCGGGGCCAGATAGTCGGCCTGGATAATCAGCCCCAGCATTTT
TRBV6-4	-	TRBD1	TRBJ1-1	CASSLDRDTEAFF	TGTGCCAGCAGCCTTGACAGGGACACTGAAGCTTTCTTT
TRBV15	many	TRBD1	TRBJ1-6	CATSRRTGGRSPLHF	TGTGCCACCAGCAGAAGAACAGGGGGTCGATCACCCCTCCACTTT
TRBV7-3	-	-	TRBJ2-1	CASSFSGSRNEQFF	TGTGCCAGCAGCTTTTCAGGGTCTAGGAATGAGCAGTTCTTC
TRBV5-4	-	-	TRBJ1-1	CASRGGLRRNTEAFF	TGTGCCAGCAGGGGAGGGTTAAGGAGGAACACTGAAGCTTTCTTT
TRBV18	-	TRBD1	TRBJ2-7	CASSPGQGMQYF	TGTGCCAGCTCACCCGGACAGGGAATGCAGTACTTC
TRBV7-2	-	-	TRBJ1-1	CASSLGTYTEAFF	TGTGCCAGCAGCTTAGGCACATACACTGAAGCTTTCTTT
TRBV7-2	-	TRBD2	TRBJ2-4	CASGRTSGFKNIQYF	TGTGCCAGCGGCCGGACTAGCGGGTTCAAAAACATTCAGTACTTC
TRBV7-2	-	-	TRBJ2-7	CASSPGHRVEQYF	TGTGCCAGCAGCCCGGGACACCGCGTCGAGCAGTACTTC
TRBV4-1	-	TRBD1	TRBJ2-2	CASSQGSRGQGGELFF	TGCGCCAGCAGCCAAGGGTCCCGGGGACAGGGAGGGGAGCTGTTTTTT
TRBV11-3	-	-	TRBJ1-1	CASSLGGNTEAFF	TGTGCCAGCAGCTTAGGGGGTAACACTGAAGCTTTCTTT
TRBV5-4	-	TRBD2	TRBJ2-7	CASSPGTSSSYEQYF	TGTGCCAGCAGCCCCGGGACTAGCAGCTCCTACGAGCAGTACTTC
TRBV19	few	TRBD1	TRBJ2-7	CASSIRLDRTYEQYF	TGTGCCAGTAGTATTCGTTTGGACAGGACCTACGAGCAGTACTTC
TRBV7-2	-	-	TRBJ2-5	CASSLGPGPQETQYF	TGTGCCAGCAGCTTAGGCCCAGGGCCACAAGAGACCCAGTACTTC
TRBV25-1	-	-	TRBJ1-1	CADQVGLNTEAFF	TGTGCCGACCAAGTAGGGTTGAACACTGAAGCTTTCTTT
TRBV7-8	-	TRBD1	TRBJ1-1	CASSPLTGMNTEAFF	TGTGCCAGCAGTCCATTGACAGGGATGAACACTGAAGCTTTCTTT
TRBV4-1	-	-	TRBJ2-1	CASSPPPGYEQFF	TGCGCCAGCAGCCCCCCACCTGGTTATGAGCAGTTCTTC
TRBV5-1	-	-	TRBJ2-2	CASSFRQGNTGELFF	TGCGCCAGCAGCTTCCGGCAGGGGAACACCGGGGAGCTGTTTTTT
TRBV6-5	-	TRBD1	TRBJ1-1	CASSLDRANIKAFF	TGTGCCAGCAGTCTCGACAGGGCTAATATAAAAGCTTTCTTT
TRBV9	-	TRBD2	TRBJ2-1	CASSSSGRANEQFF	TGTGCCAGCAGTTCTAGCGGGAGGGCCAATGAGCAGTTCTTC
TRBV25-1	-	TRBD2	TRBJ2-5	CASSEYGTSGVQETQYF	TGTGCCAGCAGTGAATATGGCACTAGCGGAGTCCAAGAGACCCAGTACTTC
TRBV6-6	many	-	TRBJ2-7	CASTTSDTSYEQYF	TGTGCCAGCACGACATCCGACACCTCCTACGAGCAGTACTTC
TRBV25-1	-	-	TRBJ2-1	CASSPEGSYNEQFF	TGTGCCAGCTCCCCAGAGGGATCCTACAATGAGCAGTTCTTC
TRBV21-1	-	-	TRBJ2-7	CASSNGTAGNEQYF	TGTGCCAGCAGCAACGGGACAGCCGGGAACGAGCAGTACTTC
TRBV5-5	-	TRBD1	TRBJ2-7	CASSLGQGTIIYEQYF	TGTGCCAGCAGCTTGGGACAGGGGACCATTATTTACGAGCAGTACTTC
TRBV7-9	-	-	TRBJ2-7	CASSYSPSGEQYF	TGTGCCAGCAGCTATAGCCCCTCCGGCGAGCAGTACTTC
TRBV4-2	once	-	TRBJ2-3	CASSQDGSGNTDTQYF	TGTGCCAGCAGCCAAGACGGGTCCGGGAACACAGATACGCAGTATTTT
TRBV5-5	-	-	TRBJ2-7	CASSLESWTSSYEQYF	TGTGCCAGCAGCTTGGAATCCTGGACAAGCTCCTACGAGCAGTACTTC
TRBV11-2	many	-	TRBJ2-7	CASSLDRGAGEQYF	TGTGCCAGCAGCTTAGACAGGGGAGCCGGCGAGCAGTACTTC
TRBV10-1	-	-	TRBJ2-7	CASSERNYEQYF	TGCGCCAGCAGTGAACGGAACTACGAGCAGTACTTC
TRBV20-1	few	-	TRBJ1-1	CSADVGSEAFF	TGCAGTGCGGATGTGGGATCTGAAGCTTTCTTT
TRBV25-1	-	-	TRBJ2-5	CASSEYVSQETQYF	TGTGCCAGCAGTGAATATGTTAGCCAAGAGACCCAGTACTTC
TRBV7-8	-	TRBD2	TRBJ2-2	CASSLATGLAGGWTGELFF	TGTGCCAGCAGCTTAGCCACCGGACTAGCGGGAGGTTGGACCGGGGAGCTGTTTTTT
TRBV4-1	-	TRBD2	TRBJ2-3	CASSQDSAGGFVDTQYF	TGCGCCAGCAGCCAAGATTCGGCGGGAGGGTTCGTGGATACGCAGTATTTT
TRBV19	-	TRBD2	TRBJ2-7	CASSIGGASGSRYEQYF	TGTGCCAGTAGTATAGGAGGGGCTAGCGGGAGCCGTTACGAGCAGTACTTC
TRBV7-3	-	-	TRBJ1-1	CASSLFEGTEAFF	TGTGCCAGCAGCTTATTTGAGGGTACTGAAGCTTTCTTT
TRBV9	-	-	TRBJ1-2	CASSSRDPNYGYTF	TGTGCCAGCAGCTCCCGGGACCCTAACTATGGCTACACCTTC
TRBV4-2	few	-	TRBJ2-2	CASSQDTGSARSGELFF	TGTGCCAGCAGCCAAGATACAGGTAGCGCACGATCCGGGGAGCTGTTTTTT
TRBV5-4	-	TRBD2	TRBJ2-5	CASSSGLAEETQYF	TGTGCCAGCAGCTCGGGACTAGCGGAAGAGACCCAGTACTTC
TRBV9	few	-	TRBJ1-3	CASSVSPGSGNTIYF	TGTGCCAGCAGCGTATCACCGGGGTCTGGAAACACCATATATTTT
TRBV19	-	-	TRBJ2-3	CASRGPSSTDTQYF	TGTGCCAGTCGGGGGCCCTCTAGCACAGATACGCAGTATTTT
TRBV7-9	-	-	TRBJ2-7	CASSLDSTPYEQYF	TGTGCCAGCAGCTTAGACAGCACCCCCTACGAGCAGTACTTC
TRBV10-3	-	TRBD2	TRBJ2-3	CAITDGAGGGDTQYF	TGTGCCATCACCGACGGAGCGGGAGGCGGGGATACGCAGTATTTT
TRBV15	-	TRBD2	TRBJ2-5	CATSRPQGLAGEETQYF	TGTGCCACCAGCAGACCTCAGGGACTAGCGGGAGAGGAGACCCAGTACTTC
TRBV11-2	-	-	TRBJ2-7	CASSSSGVEQYF	TGTGCCAGCAGCTCCTCGGGAGTCGAGCAGTACTTC
TRBV6-5	-	-	TRBJ2-5	CASSQDSQETQYF	TGTGCCAGCAGCCAGGACAGCCAAGAGACCCAGTACTTC
TRBV4-2	-	TRBD2	TRBJ2-7	CASSQVDRPRGAYEQYF	TGTGCCAGCAGCCAAGTAGACAGGCCGCGGGGGGCCTACGAGCAGTACTTC
TRBV4-3	few	-	TRBJ2-7	CASSQDLDRKTYEQYF	TGCGCCAGCAGCCAAGATCTCGACAGGAAAACCTACGAGCAGTACTTC
TRBV30	-	TRBD2	TRBJ2-5	CAGGGLAEETQYF	TGTGCCGGGGGAGGACTAGCAGAGGAGACCCAGTACTTC
TRBV28	few	-	TRBJ2-2	CASSLIGPYSGELFF	TGTGCCAGCAGTTTAATCGGACCTTACTCCGGGGAGCTGTTTTTT
TRBV18	-	-	TRBJ2-3	CASSPGFGLDTQYF	TGTGCCAGCTCACCGGGATTTGGTTTGGATACGCAGTATTTT
TRBV7-9	-	-	TRBJ2-5	CASSLEQGRLVAQYF	TGTGCCAGCAGCTTAGAACAGGGTCGGTTAGTGGCCCAGTACTTC
TRBV10-3	-	-	TRBJ2-3	CAITSVGTDTQYF	TGTGCCATCACCTCCGTGGGCACAGATACGCAGTATTTT
TRBV18	-	-	TRBJ2-1	CASSRNLGNEQFF	TGTGCCAGCTCACGAAACTTAGGCAATGAGCAGTTCTTC